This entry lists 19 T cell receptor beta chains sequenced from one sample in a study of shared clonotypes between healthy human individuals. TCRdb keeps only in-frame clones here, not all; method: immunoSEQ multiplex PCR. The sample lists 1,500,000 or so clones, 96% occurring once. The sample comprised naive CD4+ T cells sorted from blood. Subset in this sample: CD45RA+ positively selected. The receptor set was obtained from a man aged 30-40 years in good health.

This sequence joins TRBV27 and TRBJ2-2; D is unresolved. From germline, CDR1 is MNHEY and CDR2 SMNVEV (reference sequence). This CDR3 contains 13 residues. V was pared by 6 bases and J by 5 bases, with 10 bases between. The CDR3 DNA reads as TGTGCCAGCAGACTAAGGGTGACCGGGGAGCTGTTTTTT. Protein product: CASRLRVTGELFF.

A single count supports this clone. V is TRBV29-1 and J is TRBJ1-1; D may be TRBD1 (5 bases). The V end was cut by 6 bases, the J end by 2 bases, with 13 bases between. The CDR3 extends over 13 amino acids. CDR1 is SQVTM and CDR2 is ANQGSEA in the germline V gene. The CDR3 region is CSVQGTLNTEAFF. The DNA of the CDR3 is TGCAGCGTCCAAGGGACTCTAAACACTGAAGCTTTCTTT.

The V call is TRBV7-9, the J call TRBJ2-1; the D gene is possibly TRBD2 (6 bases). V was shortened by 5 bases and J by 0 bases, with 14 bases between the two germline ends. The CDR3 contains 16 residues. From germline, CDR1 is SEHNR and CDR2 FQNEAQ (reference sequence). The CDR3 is CASSGYPGDSYNEQFF. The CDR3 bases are TGTGCCAGCAGCGGATACCCGGGGGACTCCTACAATGAGCAGTTCTTC.

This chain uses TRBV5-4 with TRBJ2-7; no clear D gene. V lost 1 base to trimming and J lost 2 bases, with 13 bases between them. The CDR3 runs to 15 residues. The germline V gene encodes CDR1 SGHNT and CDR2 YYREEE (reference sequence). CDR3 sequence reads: CASSLLNGVTYEQYF. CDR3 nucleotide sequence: TGTGCCAGCAGCTTGCTGAATGGGGTCACCTACGAGCAGTACTTC.

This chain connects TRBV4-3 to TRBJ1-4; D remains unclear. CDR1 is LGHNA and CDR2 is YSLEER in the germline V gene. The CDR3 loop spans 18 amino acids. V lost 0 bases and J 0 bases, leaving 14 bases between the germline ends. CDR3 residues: CASSQESNRRTTNEKLFF. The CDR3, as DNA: TGCGCCAGCAGCCAAGAATCGAACAGACGAACAACTAATGAAAAACTGTTTTTT.

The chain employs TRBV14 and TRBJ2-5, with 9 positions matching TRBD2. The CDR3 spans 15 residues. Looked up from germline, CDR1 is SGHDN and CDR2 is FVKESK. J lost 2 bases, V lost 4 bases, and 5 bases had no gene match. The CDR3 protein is CASSLVAGAQETQYF. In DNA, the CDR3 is TGTGCCAGCAGCCTGGTAGCGGGGGCTCAAGAGACCCAGTACTTC.

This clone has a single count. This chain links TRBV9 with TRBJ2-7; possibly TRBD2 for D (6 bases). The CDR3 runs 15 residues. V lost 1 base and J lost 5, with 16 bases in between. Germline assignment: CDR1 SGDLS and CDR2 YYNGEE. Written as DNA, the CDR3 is TGTGCCAGCAGCGTAAGTCCCCAGGGAGGCGACGAGCAGTACTTC. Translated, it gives CASSVSPQGGDEQYF.

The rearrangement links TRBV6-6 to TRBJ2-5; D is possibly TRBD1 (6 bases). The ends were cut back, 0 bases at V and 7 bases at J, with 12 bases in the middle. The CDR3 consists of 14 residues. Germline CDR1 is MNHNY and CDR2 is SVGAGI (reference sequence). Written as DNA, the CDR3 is TGTGCCAGCAGTTACTCGGGGGCTCTGGTGACCCAGTACTTC. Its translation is CASSYSGALVTQYF.

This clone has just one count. The CDR3 reads CASINNSGNTIYF. CDR3 nucleotides: TGTGCCAGCATCAACAACTCTGGAAACACCATATATTTT. The V and J genes are TRBV11-2 and TRBJ1-3, with unresolved D. Germline values: CDR1 SGHAT, CDR2 FQNNGV. The V gene lost 7 bases and the J gene lost 0 bases, with 7 bases spanning the gap. The CDR3 loop spans 13 amino acids. Using reference TRBV11-2 and TRBJ1-3 for the parts outside the CDR3, the full variable domain is EAGVAQSPRYKIIEKRQSVAFWCNPISGHATLYWYQQILGQGPKLLIQFQNNGVVDDSQLPKDRFSAERLKGVDSTLKIQPAKLEDSAVYLCASINNSGNTIYFGEGSWLTVV.

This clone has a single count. The CDR3 sequence: CASSLHGTGDGYTF. The CDR3 DNA reads TGTGCCAGCAGCCTACATGGGACAGGGGATGGCTACACCTTC. The chain employs TRBV7-9 and TRBJ1-2, with 10 positions matching TRBD1. Germline CDR1 reads SEHNR; CDR2 reads FQNEAQ (reference sequence). This CDR3 spans 14 amino acids. V was pared by 5 bases and J by 6 bases, with 6 bases of the junction left unmatched.

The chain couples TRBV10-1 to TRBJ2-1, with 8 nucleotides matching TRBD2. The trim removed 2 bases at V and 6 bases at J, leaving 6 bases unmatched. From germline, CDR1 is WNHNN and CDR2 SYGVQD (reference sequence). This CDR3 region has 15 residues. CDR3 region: CASSETGRDLNEQFF. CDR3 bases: TGCGCCAGCAGTGAGACCGGGAGGGACCTCAATGAGCAGTTCTTC.

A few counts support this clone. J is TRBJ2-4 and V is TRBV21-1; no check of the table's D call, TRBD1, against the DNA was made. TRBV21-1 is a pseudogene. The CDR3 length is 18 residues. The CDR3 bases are TGTGCCAGCAGCACCAGACAGGGCCGTTCCAGAGCCAAAAACATTCAGTACTTC. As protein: CASSTRQGRSRAKNIQYF.

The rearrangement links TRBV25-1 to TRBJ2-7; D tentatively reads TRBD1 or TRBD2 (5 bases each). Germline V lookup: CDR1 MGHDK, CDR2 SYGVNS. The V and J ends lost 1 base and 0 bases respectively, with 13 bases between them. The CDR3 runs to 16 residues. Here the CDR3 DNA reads TGTGCCAGCAGTGAATTTTCGGGACCCGTCTCCTACGAGCAGTACTTC. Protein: CASSEFSGPVSYEQYF.

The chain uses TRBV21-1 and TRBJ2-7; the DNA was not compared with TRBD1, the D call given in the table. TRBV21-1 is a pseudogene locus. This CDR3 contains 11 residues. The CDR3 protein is CASSNGLEQYF. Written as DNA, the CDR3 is TGTGCCAGCAGCAATGGGCTCGAGCAGTACTTC.

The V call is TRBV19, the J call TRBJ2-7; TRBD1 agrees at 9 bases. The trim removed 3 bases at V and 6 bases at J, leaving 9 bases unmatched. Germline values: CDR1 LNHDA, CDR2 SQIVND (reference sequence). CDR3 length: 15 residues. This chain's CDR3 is CASSMGQGWNGEQYF. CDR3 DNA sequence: TGTGCCAGTAGTATGGGACAGGGATGGAACGGCGAGCAGTACTTC. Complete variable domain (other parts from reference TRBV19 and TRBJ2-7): DGGITQSPKYLFRKEGQNVTLSCEQNLNHDAMYWYRQDPGQGLRLIYYSQIVNDFQKGDIAEGYSVSREKKESFPLTVTSAQKNPTAFYLCASSMGQGWNGEQYFGPGTRLTVT.

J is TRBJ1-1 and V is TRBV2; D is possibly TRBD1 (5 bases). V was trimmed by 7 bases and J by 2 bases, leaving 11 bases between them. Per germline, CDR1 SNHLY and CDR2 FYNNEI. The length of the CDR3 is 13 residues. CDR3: CASTRQFNTEAFF. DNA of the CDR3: TGTGCCAGCACCCGACAGTTCAACACTGAAGCTTTCTTT.

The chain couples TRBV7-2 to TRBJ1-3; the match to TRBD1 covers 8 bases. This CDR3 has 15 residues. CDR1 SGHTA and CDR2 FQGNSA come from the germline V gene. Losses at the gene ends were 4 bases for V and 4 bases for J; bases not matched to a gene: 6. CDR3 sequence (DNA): TGTGCCAGCAGCTCAACGACAGGGGTCGGAAACACCATATATTTT. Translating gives CASSSTTGVGNTIYF. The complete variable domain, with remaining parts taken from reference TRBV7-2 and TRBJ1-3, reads GAGVSQSPSNKVTEKGKDVELRCDPISGHTALYWYRQSLGQGLEFLIYFQGNSAPDKSGLPSDRFSAERTGGSVSTLTIQRTQQEDSAVYLCASSSTTGVGNTIYFGEGSWLTVV.

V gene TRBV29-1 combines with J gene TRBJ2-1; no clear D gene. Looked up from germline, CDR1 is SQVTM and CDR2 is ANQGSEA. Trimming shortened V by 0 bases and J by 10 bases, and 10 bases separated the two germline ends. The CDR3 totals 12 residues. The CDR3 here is CSVEDRAYEQFF. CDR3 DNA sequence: TGCAGCGTTGAAGATCGAGCGTACGAGCAGTTCTTC.

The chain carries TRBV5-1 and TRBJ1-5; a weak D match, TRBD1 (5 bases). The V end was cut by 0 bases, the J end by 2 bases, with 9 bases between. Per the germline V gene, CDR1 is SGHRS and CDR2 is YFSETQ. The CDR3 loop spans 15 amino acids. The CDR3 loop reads CASSLATGGNQPQHF. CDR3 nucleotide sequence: TGCGCCAGCAGCTTGGCCACGGGGGGCAATCAGCCCCAGCATTTT.